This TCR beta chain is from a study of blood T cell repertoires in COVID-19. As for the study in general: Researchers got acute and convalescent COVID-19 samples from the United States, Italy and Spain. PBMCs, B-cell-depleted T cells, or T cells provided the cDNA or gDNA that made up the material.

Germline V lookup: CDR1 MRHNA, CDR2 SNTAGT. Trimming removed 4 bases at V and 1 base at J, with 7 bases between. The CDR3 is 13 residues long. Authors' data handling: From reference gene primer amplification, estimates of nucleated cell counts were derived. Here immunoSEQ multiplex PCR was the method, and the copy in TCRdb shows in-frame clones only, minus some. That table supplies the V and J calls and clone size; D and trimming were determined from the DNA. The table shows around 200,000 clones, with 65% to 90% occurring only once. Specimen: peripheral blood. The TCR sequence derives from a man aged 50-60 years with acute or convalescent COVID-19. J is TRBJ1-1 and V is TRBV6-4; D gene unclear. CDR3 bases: TGTGCCAGCAGTGCCCAGGCGAACACTGAAGCTTTCTTT. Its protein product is CASSAQANTEAFF.